The 25 T cell receptor beta chains listed next were all sequenced from one sample in a study of shared clonotypes between healthy human individuals (dated by TCRdb to the early 2020s). The method was the immunoSEQ multiplex PCR assay. Not all clones reach the TCRdb copy of this immuneACCESS table, which keeps in-frame sequences only. Checked studies attribute under half of the gap to unresolved V genes and leave the rest unexplained. Present in this sample are roughly 2 million clones, roughly 95% of which were seen just once. Of the sample, roughly 0.13% is held by the ten largest clones. The sequencing sample was made of naive CD4+ T cells sorted from blood. Reading the label with the study, this specimen's cell subset or site is: CD45RA+ positively selected. These receptors came from a man between 18 and 35 years old in good health.

The gene calls are TRBV6-5 and TRBJ1-1, with 7 bases lining up with TRBD1. The ends lost 6 bases at V and 4 bases at J; junction bases unmatched: 8. Germline V gene data show CDR1 as MNHEY and CDR2 as SVGAGI. The CDR3 loop spans 14 amino acids. The CDR3 is CASSRYTGVTEAFF. Here the CDR3 DNA reads TGTGCCAGCAGCAGATACACAGGGGTCACTGAAGCTTTCTTT.

The chain employs TRBV6-6 and TRBJ1-1; 8 nucleotides match TRBD1. Trimming took 7 bases from V and 8 from J; bases not matched to a gene: 6. Germline CDR1 reads MNHNY; CDR2 reads SVGAGI (reference sequence). The CDR3 is 12 residues long. For the CDR3, the DNA is TGTGCCAGCACTGTACAGGGGGGGGAAGCTTTCTTT. Translating it yields CASTVQGGEAFF.

Turning to this clone: In the same sample, other DNA sequences code for this CDR3. The chain recombines TRBV5-4 with TRBJ2-7; a possible D gene is TRBD2 (6 bases). The germline V gene encodes CDR1 SGHNT and CDR2 YYREEE (reference sequence). With 0 bases removed from V and 2 bases from J, the gap between germline ends came to 9 bases. The CDR3 covers 14 residues. The CDR3 sequence: CASSLDGGAYEQYF. CDR3 nucleotide sequence: TGTGCCAGCAGCTTGGATGGCGGGGCCTACGAGCAGTACTTC.

This clone was found a few times. The chain joins TRBV5-6 to TRBJ1-2; D uncertain. Trimming removed 0 bases at V and 7 bases at J, with 10 bases between. The CDR3 extends over 13 amino acids. Germline loops: CDR1 SGHDT, CDR2 YYEEEE. This chain's CDR3 is CASSLAKGGGYTF. CDR3 nucleotides: TGTGCCAGCAGCTTGGCCAAGGGCGGTGGCTACACCTTC.

The V gene is TRBV7-2, the J gene TRBJ2-1, with 7 positions matching TRBD2. The CDR3 is made up of 16 amino acids. The germline CDR1 and CDR2 sequences are SGHTA and FQGNSA. Unmatched junction bases numbered 9, after V lost 5 bases and J lost 2 bases. CDR3 nucleotide sequence: TGTGCCAGCAGCCCAGATGGCGGGGGAACCTACAATGAGCAGTTCTTC. It codes for CASSPDGGGTYNEQFF.

The J gene is TRBJ1-4, the V gene TRBV15; TRBD1 aligns across 10 bases. Germline V gene lookup returns CDR1 LNHNV and CDR2 YYDKDF (reference sequence). The CDR3 has 14 amino acids. The J segment lost 8 bases and the V segment lost 5 bases, leaving 5 bases of the junction unmatched. The CDR3 DNA reads TGTGCCACCAGCCGGGACAGGGGACGGGAAAAACTGTTTTTT. Translation: CATSRDRGREKLFF.

V gene TRBV30 combines with J gene TRBJ2-7; TRBD1 matches 9 bases. This CDR3 has 14 amino acids. CDR1 and CDR2 (germline): GTSNPN, SVGIG (reference sequence). The J segment lost 5 bases and the V segment lost 0 bases, leaving 5 bases of the junction unmatched. In DNA, the CDR3 is TGTGCCTGGAGTGTATTTGGACAGGGGAACGAGCAGTACTTC. Protein sequence: CAWSVFGQGNEQYF.

The CDR3 sequence: CASSSPGQYMNTEAFF. The DNA for the CDR3 is TGTGCCAGCAGCTCGCCGGGACAGTACATGAACACTGAAGCTTTCTTT. The chain is built from TRBV13 and TRBJ1-1, with 7 bases lining up with TRBD1. The CDR3 has 16 amino acids. The germline V gene has CDR1 PRHDT and CDR2 FYEKMQ (reference sequence). The trim removed 4 bases at V and 0 bases at J, leaving 8 bases unmatched.

The chain joins TRBV29-1 to TRBJ2-3, with D perhaps matching TRBD2 (5 bases). With 6 bases removed from V and 6 bases from J, the gap between germline ends came to 22 bases. This CDR3 comprises 15 residues. From germline, CDR1 is SQVTM and CDR2 ANQGSEA. The CDR3, as DNA: TGCAGCGTGGTTACGCAGATCACTAGGTCGGATACGCAGTATTTT. It is translated as CSVVTQITRSDTQYF.

This clone was observed a few times. The gene calls are TRBV25-1 and TRBJ1-3; unclear D gene. Looked up from germline, CDR1 is MGHDK and CDR2 is SYGVNS. This CDR3 is built from 16 residues. Trimming stripped 5 bases from V and 0 bases from J, with 14 bases between. The CDR3 DNA sequence: TGTGCCAGCAGTTCCCTGGACGGAGTCTCTGGAAACACCATATATTTT. Its protein product is CASSSLDGVSGNTIYF.

This chain connects TRBV19 to TRBJ2-7; the D call may be TRBD1 or TRBD2 (5 bases each). CDR1 is LNHDA, CDR2 SQIVND, per germline (reference sequence). CDR3 size: 14 residues. With 4 bases removed from V and 2 bases from J, the gap between germline ends came to 12 bases. The CDR3 nucleotides are TGTGCCAGTAGTACCGGGACCTTTACCTACGAGCAGTACTTC. Encoded protein: CASSTGTFTYEQYF.

The V and J genes are TRBV5-6 and TRBJ1-5, with D unclear. Between the trimmed V and J ends, which lost 1 base and 0 bases, there was a span of 11 bases. Germline V lookup: CDR1 SGHDT, CDR2 YYEEEE. The CDR3 extends over 16 amino acids. Here the CDR3 DNA reads TGTGCCAGCAGCTTGTTCGCAGGAACTAGCAATCAGCCCCAGCATTTT. Translating gives CASSLFAGTSNQPQHF.

The chain uses TRBV9 and TRBJ1-6; 8 bases map to TRBD1. The CDR3 consists of 16 residues. Germline V CDR1 and CDR2: SGDLS, YYNGEE. The J segment lost 7 bases and the V segment lost 0 bases, leaving 6 bases of the junction unmatched. The CDR3 is CASSVEAGTGNSPLHF. CDR3 DNA: TGTGCCAGCAGCGTAGAGGCAGGGACAGGCAATTCACCCCTCCACTTT.

The chain joins TRBV5-4 to TRBJ2-3; 7 positions match TRBD2. The V gene end was trimmed by 6 bases and the J gene end by 6 bases; junction bases not matched to a gene: 7. There are 13 residues in the CDR3. Germline CDR1 is SGHNT and CDR2 is YYREEE (reference sequence). This CDR3 is CASTLGGRDTQYF. The CDR3 region has the DNA TGTGCCAGCACCCTGGGGGGGAGGGATACGCAGTATTTT.

This chain joins TRBV18 and TRBJ2-3, with D perhaps TRBD2 (6 bases). CDR3 length: 13 amino acids. Per the germline V gene, CDR1 is KGHSH and CDR2 is LQKENI. V shed 10 bases and J shed 1 base, with 12 bases lying between them. CDR3 DNA: TGTGCCACCGCTAGCGCGGGCACAGATACGCAGTATTTT. It encodes CATASAGTDTQYF.

This chain joins TRBV18 and TRBJ1-1; the D gene is possibly TRBD1 (5 bases). The V gene's germline CDR1 is KGHSH and CDR2 LQKENI. Trimming cost V 8 bases and J 2 bases, with 12 bases left between them. This CDR3 is 13 amino acids long. Here the CDR3 reads CASRGELNTEAFF. In DNA form, the CDR3 reads TGTGCCAGCCGGGGGGAGTTAAACACTGAAGCTTTCTTT. The variable domain in full, with the rest retrieved from reference TRBV18 and TRBJ1-1, is NAGVMQNPRHLVRRRGQEARLRCSPMKGHSHVYWYRQLPEEGLKFMVYLQKENIIDESGMPKERFSAEFPKEGPSILRIQQVVRGDSAAYFCASRGELNTEAFFGQGTRLTVV.

The V gene is TRBV18, the J gene TRBJ1-1; D is undetermined. CDR3 size: 12 residues. V shed 3 bases and J shed 3 bases, with 5 bases lying between them. Germline lookup yields CDR1 KGHSH and CDR2 LQKENI. CDR3 sequence: CASSPFYTEAFF. In DNA form, the CDR3 reads TGTGCCAGCTCACCGTTCTACACTGAAGCTTTCTTT. The whole variable domain, filled in from reference TRBV18 and TRBJ1-1, reads NAGVMQNPRHLVRRRGQEARLRCSPMKGHSHVYWYRQLPEEGLKFMVYLQKENIIDESGMPKERFSAEFPKEGPSILRIQQVVRGDSAAYFCASSPFYTEAFFGQGTRLTVV.

The V and J genes are TRBV30 and TRBJ2-2, with 8 positions matching TRBD2. Trimming removed 5 bases from V and 6 bases from J; junction bases left unmatched: 5. The CDR3 runs to 13 residues. In germline, CDR1 is GTSNPN, CDR2 SVGIG (reference sequence). The CDR3 coding sequence is TGTGCCTGGTCGGGGGGGTTGCCCGGGGAGCTGTTTTTT. It is translated as CAWSGGLPGELFF.

This chain links TRBV5-6 with TRBJ1-1, with D hard to call. The CDR3 is 15 amino acids. Looked up from germline, CDR1 is SGHDT and CDR2 is YYEEEE. Trimming pared 1 base from V and 0 bases from J, leaving 10 bases between. The DNA for the CDR3 is TGTGCCAGCAGCTTGCGGGGAAATATGAACACTGAAGCTTTCTTT. Translation: CASSLRGNMNTEAFF. Drawing the rest from reference TRBV5-6 and TRBJ1-1, the complete variable domain is DAGVTQSPTHLIKTRGQQVTLRCSPKSGHDTVSWYQQALGQGPQFIFQYYEEEERQRGNFPDRFSGHQFPNYSSELNVNALLLGDSALYLCASSLRGNMNTEAFFGQGTRLTVV.

The genes are TRBV18 and TRBJ1-1; D possibly corresponds to TRBD1 (5 bases). This CDR3 spans 14 amino acids. Trimming pared 2 bases from V and 1 base from J, leaving 8 bases between. CDR1 is KGHSH, CDR2 LQKENI, per germline. For the CDR3, the DNA is TGTGCCAGCTCACCATTCGGGGGGAACACTGAAGCTTTCTTT. Its protein is CASSPFGGNTEAFF.

Turning to this clone: Other DNA sequences in the sample encode the same CDR3. The chain couples TRBV5-1 to TRBJ1-5; D ambiguous. Germline V gene sequence: CDR1 SGHRS, CDR2 YFSETQ. The V end was cut by 3 bases, the J end by 1 base, with 8 bases between. The CDR3 sequence is 14 residues long. DNA of the CDR3: TGCGCCAGCAGCTCCGGACCGAGCAATCAGCCCCAGCATTTT. Translated, it gives CASSSGPSNQPQHF.

The rearrangement links TRBV18 to TRBJ1-4; TRBD1 agrees at 8 bases. The germline gives CDR1 KGHSH, CDR2 LQKENI. V lost 6 bases, J lost 2 bases, and 2 bases stayed unmatched. The CDR3 is 14 residues long. The chain's CDR3 is CASSRDRTNEKLFF. In DNA, the CDR3 is TGTGCCAGCTCCCGGGACAGGACTAATGAAAAACTGTTTTTT.

The chain recombines TRBV5-4 with TRBJ1-6; D may be TRBD1 (5 bases). CDR3 length: 15 residues. Germline CDR1 and CDR2: SGHNT and YYREEE (reference sequence). Trimming shortened V by 0 bases and J by 7 bases, and 11 bases separated the two germline ends. The CDR3 nucleotides read TGTGCCAGCAGCTTGGGGGGTAAGGGGAATTCACCCCTCCACTTT. Amino acid sequence: CASSLGGKGNSPLHF.

The chain links TRBV30 to TRBJ2-5; weak D call: TRBD1 (5 bases). The germline gives CDR1 GTSNPN, CDR2 SVGIG (reference sequence). This CDR3 comprises 13 residues. V was cut by 2 bases and J by 4 bases, with 11 bases left in between. This CDR3 is CAWSLQGPETQYF. The CDR3 region has the DNA TGTGCCTGGAGTCTTCAGGGTCCAGAGACCCAGTACTTC.

The CDR3 bases are TGCGCCAGCAGCCCGGCGAGGACAGGGGGTACGAACACCGGGGAGCTGTTTTTT. Protein: CASSPARTGGTNTGELFF. J is TRBJ2-2 and V is TRBV5-1, with 10 bases that match TRBD1. Germline V gene lookup returns CDR1 SGHRS and CDR2 YFSETQ. Trimming took 4 bases from V and 0 from J; bases not matched to a gene: 9. CDR3 length: 18 amino acids.